One and the same sample provided the 14 T cell receptor beta chains below, sequenced in a study of blood T cells in healthy people across ages. A sample-barcoded 5' primer and a J-beta primer mix were used in a second PCR of roughly 6 to 12 cycles. TCRdb recomputed calls from the 5' RACE reads with MiXCR, one row per CDR3 protein. The table records hundreds of thousands of distinct CDR3 sequences, nearly 60% of them present only once. Sequencing input: blood. The source of these receptors is a man aged 30-40 years in good health.

The rearrangement uses TRBV7-9 and TRBJ1-2; no reliable D call. Looked up from germline, CDR1 is SEHNR and CDR2 is FQNEAQ (reference sequence). V was cut by 7 bases and J by 7 bases, with 13 bases left in between. CDR3 size: 12 residues. Here the CDR3 DNA reads TGTGCCAGCACGGACGGGAGACTTGGCTACACCTTC. As protein: CASTDGRLGYTF.

V usage is TRBV7-9 and J usage is TRBJ1-1; the D is unclear. Trimming removed 7 bases from V and 5 bases from J, with 11 bases in between. Germline CDR1 and CDR2: SEHNR and FQNEAQ (reference sequence). CDR3 length: 12 amino acids. The CDR3 region has the DNA TGTGCCAGCACAGTGCGAGGAACTGAAGCTTTCTTT. It yields the protein CASTVRGTEAFF.

This clonotype was detected once. The chain has TRBV2 and TRBJ2-7, with D perhaps matching TRBD2 (5 bases). There are 10 residues in the CDR3. The V gene's germline CDR1 is SNHLY and CDR2 FYNNEI. V was cut by 5 bases and J by 7 bases, with 6 bases left in between. CDR3 DNA sequence: TGTGCCAGCAGTCGGGATGAGCAGTACTTC. It translates to CASSRDEQYF.

This chain links TRBV5-4 with TRBJ2-7, with D possibly matching TRBD2 (5 bases). The V gene's germline CDR1 is SGHNT and CDR2 YYREEE (reference sequence). V lost 0 bases, J lost 2 bases, and 12 bases lay in between. The CDR3 runs to 15 residues. This CDR3 is CASSLEPGIPYEQYF. Here the CDR3 DNA reads TGTGCCAGCAGCTTGGAGCCGGGGATTCCCTACGAGCAGTACTTC.

This clonotype was seen repeatedly, ten times or more. The genes are TRBV7-2 and TRBJ2-6; D might be TRBD2 (5 bases). This CDR3 has 15 residues. The V and J ends lost 3 bases and 2 bases respectively, with 8 bases between them. Germline loops: CDR1 SGHTA, CDR2 FQGNSA. The CDR3 sequence is CASSFGGTGANVLTF. CDR3 bases: TGTGCCAGCAGCTTCGGAGGTACTGGGGCCAACGTCCTGACTTTC.

The genes are TRBV7-2 and TRBJ1-1; D is undetermined. Germline CDR1 is SGHTA and CDR2 is FQGNSA. Deletions cut 4 bases from V and 3 bases from J, with 12 bases between. CDR3 size: 14 residues. Here the CDR3 reads CASSSSSHDTEAFF. CDR3 DNA sequence: TGTGCCAGCAGCTCTTCCAGTCACGACACTGAAGCTTTCTTT.

This clonotype was seen just once. V usage is TRBV3-1 and J usage is TRBJ1-1, with D possibly being TRBD1 (5 bases). V was clipped by 5 bases and J by 1 base, with 14 bases between them. Germline values: CDR1 LGHDT, CDR2 YNNKEL (reference sequence). There are 15 residues in the CDR3. CDR3 coding DNA: TGTGCCAGCAGCTACATCCAGGGAGGGAACACTGAAGCTTTCTTT. It is translated as CASSYIQGGNTEAFF.

This clonotype was picked up many times. This chain joins TRBV25-1 and TRBJ2-7; no definite D call. The V end was cut by 6 bases, the J end by 3 bases, with 6 bases between. The length of the CDR3 is 11 residues. Germline lookup yields CDR1 MGHDK and CDR2 SYGVNS. The CDR3 nucleotides are TGTGCCAGCAGCGGAAACTACGAGCAGTACTTC. This encodes CASSGNYEQYF.

This chain uses TRBV6-5 with TRBJ2-5; TRBD2 matches 8 bases. This CDR3 comprises 15 residues. Germline loops: CDR1 MNHEY, CDR2 SVGAGI. J was trimmed by 1 base and V by 6 bases; bases with no gene match: 7. In DNA form, the CDR3 reads TGTGCCAGCAGGACCACCGGACTAGCCCAAGAGACCCAGTACTTC. Protein: CASRTTGLAQETQYF.

The V and J genes are TRBV7-9 and TRBJ1-2, with no clear D. V was trimmed by 5 bases and J by 3 bases, leaving 22 bases between them. The CDR3 contains 17 residues. From germline, CDR1 is SEHNR and CDR2 FQNEAQ (reference sequence). The CDR3 loop is CASSHEPSTARYYGYTF. CDR3 in DNA: TGTGCCAGCAGCCACGAGCCTAGTACGGCGCGCTACTATGGCTACACCTTC. Looking up the rest from reference TRBV7-9 and TRBJ1-2 gives the full variable domain: DTGVSQNPRHKITKRGQNVTFRCDPISEHNRLYWYRQTLGQGPEFLTYFQNEAQLEKSRLLSDRFSAERPKGSFSTLEIQRTEQGDSAMYLCASSHEPSTARYYGYTFGSGTRLTVV.

This chain links TRBV20-1 with TRBJ2-4; either TRBD1 or TRBD2 may supply D (5 bases each). The end of the DNA is better explained by TRBJ2-7, so the J call may be wrong. The CDR3 covers 16 residues. In germline, CDR1 is DFQATT, CDR2 SNEGSKA (reference sequence). CDR3: CSARAEGTVVAYEQYF. The CDR3 coding sequence is TGCAGTGCTAGAGCAGAGGGGACGGTGGTGGCCTACGAGCAGTACTTC.

V usage is TRBV5-6 and J usage is TRBJ2-4, with 9 bases that match TRBD2. The J call may be faulty, since TRBJ2-7 better matches the DNA end. This CDR3 is built from 15 residues. Germline lookup yields CDR1 SGHDT and CDR2 YYEEEE. CDR3 loop: CASSFILAGHYEQYF. CDR3 DNA: TGTGCCAGCAGCTTTATCCTAGCGGGGCACTACGAGCAGTACTTC.

This clonotype was found many times. This chain uses TRBV7-6 with TRBJ2-7; 11 nucleotides align to TRBD1. The V and J ends lost 5 bases and 4 bases, in that order; junction bases with no gene match: 7. Germline lookup yields CDR1 SGHVS and CDR2 FNYEAQ. The CDR3 totals 15 residues. In DNA, the CDR3 is TGTGCCAGCAGCGGACGGACAGGGGGCACGTACGAGCAGTACTTC. It yields the protein CASSGRTGGTYEQYF.

CDR3 DNA sequence: TGTGCCAGCAGCTTACAGGCTAGCGGGAGTAACAATGAGCAGTTCTTC. As protein: CASSLQASGSNNEQFF. The genes are TRBV7-9 and TRBJ2-1; TRBD2 matches 10 bases. CDR1 is SEHNR, CDR2 FQNEAQ, per germline (reference sequence). V gave up 2 bases and J gave up 5 bases; unmatched junction bases: 6. The CDR3 is 16 amino acids.